The clone carrying this TCR beta chain was seen just once. The entry originates in a study of blood T cell repertoires in COVID-19. Study-level background: Collection of acute and convalescent COVID-19 samples took place in the United States, Italy and Spain. In each case, the material was cDNA or gDNA derived from T cells, B-cell-depleted T cells, or PBMCs.

Measured with immunoSEQ multiplex PCR; TCRdb has only the in-frame clones, and not every one. The table lists more than 250,000 clones, approximately 90% of them singletons, with 5.5% to 8% in the top ten. Patients from Seattle were sampled longitudinally, starting during active infection. The CDR3 spans 15 residues. Germline CDR1 LGHDT, CDR2 YNNKEL (reference sequence). Trimming took off 1 base at V and 8 bases at J, with 14 bases between the two ends. The receptor was derived from a woman in her fifties or sixties with COVID-19, enrolled during active disease. This chain joins TRBV3-1 (or the pseudogene TRBV3-2) and TRBJ1-4; TRBD1 is a possible D gene (5 bases). Specimen: peripheral blood. The chain's CDR3 is CASSQVGRVIEKLFF. The CDR3 region has the DNA TGTGCCAGCAGCCAAGTTGGCAGGGTTATCGAAAAACTGTTTTTT.